This T cell receptor beta chain was sequenced for a study of cytomegalovirus exposure and HLA in healthy donors. The primer mix had 60 Vbeta and 13 Jbeta primers. The assay was immunoSEQ multiplex PCR, and TCRdb's table has in-frame clones only and misses some. The sample includes about 160,000 clones, 75% to 80% seen only once; the top ten take 2% to 3%. Concerning this clone: Its antigen is still unknown.

Points from the study as a whole: Most CMV-associated TCR beta chains were later found to appear HLA-restricted. The study listed under 200 cytomegalovirus-associated TCR beta chains.

The sequencing sample was made of PBMCs. The clonotype comes from a woman in her 40s in good health and CMV-seropositive.

CDR3 residues: CASSLAGAGGYNEQFF. In DNA form, the CDR3 reads TGTGCCAGCAGCTTAGCAGGGGCGGGAGGGTACAATGAGCAGTTCTTC. V gene TRBV7-2 combines with J gene TRBJ2-1, with 9 bases identical to TRBD2. Germline-derived CDR1 and CDR2 are SGHTA and FQGNSA. CDR3 length: 16 residues. V gave up 0 bases and J gave up 4 bases; unmatched junction bases: 4.